What follows describes a single T cell receptor (beta chain). This clone was counted only a few times. The specificity of this receptor is unknown. The record has no base qualities; no much larger clone is one base away. Other DNA sequences from this sample encode an identical CDR3 as well. This specimen belongs to a study of T cell clones after liver transplantation (dated by TCRdb to between 2018 and 2021). For the wider study: The samples were obtained from ITN030ST, a randomized trial that attempted immunosuppression withdrawal within 2 years after liver transplantation. After a pre-transplant mixed lymphocyte reaction, TCRbeta sequencing was used to pinpoint donor-reactive T cell clones, which were subsequently tracked in post-transplant blood. As an antigen-independent comparator for donor-reactive sequences, third party-reactive TCRbeta sequences were also identified from pre-transplant MLRs. Of the eight recipients, a few were HCV-positive, while the remaining recipients had been transplanted for non-autoimmune, non-viral indications. Subjects received no induction therapy and standard immunosuppression until randomization at 12-24 months post-transplant. Tolerance was defined as complete immunosuppression withdrawal for at least one year with no rise in liver enzymes beyond twice the upper limit of normal. Blood samples were collected pre-transplant, pre-randomization before withdrawal, and post-randomization after either complete withdrawal or failed withdrawal. Of the 8 liver transplant recipients making up the studied cohort, 3 were classified as tolerant and 5 as non-tolerant. Broader findings and caveats from the paper: When repertoire turnover was accounted for, significantly reduced detection of donor-reactive sequences was found in 7 of 8 subjects for CD4 and in 8 of 8 subjects for CD8. A significant post-transplant decrease in circulating donor-reactive CD4 TCRbeta sequences was observed in 5 of 8 subjects, irrespective of tolerance or HCV status. In two subjects, low numbers of available donor cells limited the measurable donor-reactive repertoire. A greater decline was seen for donor-reactive sequences than for third party-reactive sequences, suggesting partial antigen-specific deletion unrelated to withdrawal success. Without allograft tissue specimens, donor-reactive T cells may have migrated into the graft rather than being deleted. The conclusions were considered preliminary, being limited by small, heterogeneous patient numbers and non-standardized post-transplant time points.

V loses 4 bases at its end and J loses 5 bases; junction bases beyond the gene matches: 5. For CDR1 and CDR2, the germline V gene lists KGHSH and LQKENI. The CDR3, from cysteine to phenylalanine, totals 13 residues. The only DNA kept is the CDR3, 39 bases in frame from the first base. The time point label of this sample denotes: pre-transplant. Thawed unstimulated PBMCs were stained for CD3, CD4 and CD8 and FACS-sorted into CD3+CD4+ and CD3+CD8+ populations. Each of the 8 studied subjects was randomized to immunosuppression withdrawal. The Qiagen DNeasy Blood and Tissue Kit was used for genomic DNA isolation. High-throughput TCRbeta CDR3 sequencing of frozen genomic DNA was performed by immunoSEQ, with PCR amplification, mapping, bias correction and internal controls included. Under the source paper's analysis protocol: Productive rearrangements were kept, and unique TCRbeta sequences were defined by CDR3 nucleotide sequence plus V and J gene. Donor-reactive sequences required at least 5-fold expansion in CFSE-low cells versus unstimulated pre-transplant cells and at least 0.01% frequency. Per-subject minimum frequency thresholds, based on the lowest-template unstimulated sample, ensured at least 90% detection power. Repertoire turnover was measured by Jensen-Shannon divergence between the top 1000 TCRbeta sequences post- and pre-transplant. Changes in detection of donor-reactive sequences were tested with two-sided Fisher's exact tests. The clones in this table, taken by TCRdb from immuneACCESS, are in-frame only. Not every clone is retained; where verified, under half of the shortfall comes from an unresolved V gene, and the cause of the rest is unknown. V and J calls and clone size are as listed in that table; D and trimming were resolved from the DNA. This sample has some 70,000 clones in its table, and about four fifths of those were observed once. The top ten clones comprise about 0.63% of the sample.

This sequence uses TRBV18 and TRBJ2-7, with 7 bases in between that match TRBD2. This clonotype was obtained from a human donor who received a liver transplant. Specimen: CD4+ T cells from blood, collected before liver transplant. The DNA is TGTGCCAGCTCACTAGGGACTAAAGACGAGCAGTACTTC. The encoded protein is CASSLGTKDEQYF. The CDR3 plus the reference TRBV18 and TRBJ2-7 genes for the other parts give the full variable domain: NAGVMQNPRHLVRRRGQEARLRCSPMKGHSHVYWYRQLPEEGLKFMVYLQKENIIDESGMPKERFSAEFPKEGPSILRIQQVVRGDSAAYFCASSLGTKDEQYFGPGTRLTVT.